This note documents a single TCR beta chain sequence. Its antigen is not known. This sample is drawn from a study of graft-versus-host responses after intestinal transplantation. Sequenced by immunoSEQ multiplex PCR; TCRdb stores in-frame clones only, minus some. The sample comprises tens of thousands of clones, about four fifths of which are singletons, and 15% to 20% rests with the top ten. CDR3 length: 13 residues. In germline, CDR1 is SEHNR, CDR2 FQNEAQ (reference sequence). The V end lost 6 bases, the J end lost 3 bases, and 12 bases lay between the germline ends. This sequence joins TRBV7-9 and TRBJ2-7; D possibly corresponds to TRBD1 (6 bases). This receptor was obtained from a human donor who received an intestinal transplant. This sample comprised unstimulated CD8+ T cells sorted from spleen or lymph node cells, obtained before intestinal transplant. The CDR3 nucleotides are TGTGCCAGCAGACCGGGACATAACTACGAGCAGTACTTC. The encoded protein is CASRPGHNYEQYF.